This T cell receptor (beta chain) appears in the sequencing data of a study of long-term antiretroviral therapy in people with HIV. Broader study findings: ART was followed by higher diversity that remained below transplant donor controls. The study found narrower CDR3 length ranges in HIV repertoires than in controls. Pre-ART clonal expansions dominated every time point's repertoire.

Among participants with HIV, every one received treatment in the United States. On this clone: The target antigen is unknown. The same CDR3 also results from other DNA sequences found in this sample.

Assay version v3.0 of immunoSEQ was used, and it was run at survey level. Method: immunoSEQ multiplex PCR; TCRdb's copy keeps in-frame clones and lacks some. The data show 30,000 or so clones, about 85% seen once. The CDR3 contains 13 residues. Per germline, CDR1 MNHEY and CDR2 SVGAGI. V lost 5 bases and J lost 0, with 8 bases in between. Sequencing was performed on unsorted PBMCs, taken 3 years after starting antiretroviral therapy. This rearrangement joins TRBV6-5 to TRBJ2-7; D is perhaps TRBD1 or TRBD2 (5 bases each). This TCR was recovered from a man between 40 and 49 years old with HIV. The CDR3 loop is CASSPGSSYEQYF. The CDR3 nucleotides are TGTGCCAGCAGTCCAGGGAGCTCCTACGAGCAGTACTTC.